This paragraph reports one T cell receptor (beta chain). Its target is unknown. Repertoires were generated with immunoSEQ multiplex PCR, while TCRdb's copy carries only in-frame clones and drops some. The sample yields about 23,000 clones, about 91% seen once. Extremely preterm births at roughly 22-27 weeks of gestation supplied the samples. Sorted naive CD8+ T cell numbers ranged ~17,000 to ~110,000. Trimming shortened V by 3 bases and J by 5 bases, and 28 bases separated the two germline ends. The CDR3 length is 19 residues. Germline values: CDR1 SGHTA, CDR2 FQGNSA. The data belong to a study of naive CD8 T cells in extremely preterm neonates. General study results and limits: iChao1 richness was lowest in preterm neonates, significantly versus all ages. CDR3 nucleotide sharing was approximately 2.8% in preterm, about 0.4% term, around 0.033% children, 0.008% to 0.01% adults. Compared with older groups, preterm CDR3s were shorter, with fewer N additions and less trimming.

The source of this sequence is a boy who was born preterm. The chain uses TRBV7-2 and TRBJ1-2; D perhaps matches TRBD1 (6 bases). The sequenced sample was naive CD8+ T cells from cord blood. CDR3 DNA: TGTGCCAGCAGCTTCCTCCCAGGCAGGGGAGGGTTCGGGGGGTATGGCTACACCTTC. This codes for CASSFLPGRGGFGGYGYTF.